This entry is about one T cell receptor (beta chain). The antigen it binds to is not known. No clone much larger than this one lies a single base away; base qualities are absent. This record belongs to a study of siplizumab effects on memory and regulatory T cells (dated by TCRdb to about 2019). With respect to the entire study: The effect of the anti-CD2 antibody siplizumab on alloreactive T-cell subsets was examined in allogeneic mixed lymphocyte reactions constructed from human PBMCs. The study at large found these results: In reactions with siplizumab, an average of 68.8% of mappable alloreactive CD4+ clones were Treg-derived, compared with 25% to 30% in control reactions. Whether proliferating Tregs from siplizumab cultures were suppressive was not functionally confirmed. A naive or memory phenotype could not be assigned to roughly 80-96% of proliferating CD4+ or CD8+ clones. Because sequences at frequencies below about 10^-5 were poorly captured, only a minor fraction of alloreactive clones could be mapped back to unstimulated subsets. Compared with memory T cells, unstimulated naive T cells appeared more diverse, and naive cells seemed to make a substantial contribution to the alloresponse. The cumulative frequency of alloreactive sequences traceable to unstimulated CD4+ memory T cells was significantly reduced by siplizumab.

Per the germline V gene, SGHTA is the CDR1 and FQGTGA is the CDR2. Spanning cysteine to phenylalanine, the CDR3 consists of 20 amino acids. The DNA shown is the 60-base CDR3, in frame from base 1. V is pruned by 4 bases and J by 3 bases, leaving 18 bases of the junction without a gene match. The library was produced with the immunoSEQ multiplex PCR assay. Each sample had about 10^5 TCR templates assayed by the deep sequencing platform. Genomic DNA extracted from sorted T cells was the material used for TCRbeta CDR3 sequencing. In the authors' own workflow: The R programming language was used for clonal analysis of TCRbeta CDR3 data. Unstimulated samples were compared with post-reaction CFSE-low samples to define alloreactive CD4+ and CD8+ clones. Regulatory or non-regulatory origin of alloreactive CD4+ clones was assigned by matching sequences to the sorted unstimulated Treg and non-Treg repertoires. Here the immuneACCESS table is served through TCRdb, limited to in-frame sequences with V and J called. Missing clones are a known gap in these copies; in checked studies unresolved V genes cover under half, and the rest lacks a known reason. V and J calls and clone size are copied from that table; D and trimming were computed from the DNA. The table for this sample lists about 52,000 clones; about 97% of them were counted only once. The ten most abundant clones make up around 0.64% of the sample.

In a few donor pairs, further sequencing was done on unstimulated CD8+ naive, CD4+ memory, CD8+ TEMRA, CD4+ naive and CD8+ effector memory subsets. Sorted unstimulated T cells and proliferating T cells recovered from mixed lymphocyte reactions were subjected to TCRbeta CDR3 sequencing. Fresh whole blood from approximately 11 HLA-typed healthy donors served as the source for isolating PBMCs. The sequenced sample consisted of naive CD4+ T cells sorted from blood. The cell subset or site tag for this specimen amounts to: unstimulated naive T cells. The rearrangement joined TRBV7-3 to TRBJ2-4, with TRBD2 identical over 10 junction bases. This sequence was found in a human donor in good health. This receptor has the CDR3 CASSSERPQTSGAFKNIQYF. The DNA sequence is given as TGTGCCAGCAGCTCCGAGCGGCCCCAAACTAGCGGGGCCTTCAAAAACATTCAGTACTTC.